This T cell receptor (beta chain) was identified in a study of cytomegalovirus exposure and HLA in healthy donors. The study, taken as a whole, reports: As a later analysis showed, a missense DCLRE1C variant was linked to trimming of TCR beta V- and J-genes. Analysis performed later found more than 15,000 TCR beta sequences associated with HLA alleles at 0.05 false discovery rate. There were some V segments, including TRBV6-2 and TRBV6-3, excluded as indistinguishable.

In germline, CDR1 is SGHNT, CDR2 YYREEE (reference sequence). This CDR3 region has 14 residues. V shed 5 bases, J shed 5 bases, and the junction held 5 bases outside the gene matches. As for this clone: What it binds is not known.

It was with 60 Vbeta and 13 Jbeta primers that the PCR ran. Here immunoSEQ multiplex PCR was the method, and the copy in TCRdb shows in-frame clones only, minus some. This table holds 170,000 or so clones, roughly 79% found once. J is TRBJ1-1 and V is TRBV5-4; TRBD1 matches at 11 bases. The sequenced sample was PBMCs. This TCR was recovered from a woman aged 45-65 years in good health and CMV-seropositive. The CDR3 DNA reads as TGTGCCAGCAGACCGGGACAGGGGGAGACTGAAGCTTTCTTT. It codes for CASRPGQGETEAFF.